This record looks at one TCR beta chain sequence and its context. Its antigen is still unknown. In each case, RNA was isolated and then reverse transcribed into cDNA as the sequencing template. Libraries were prepared by immunoSEQ multiplex PCR; TCRdb keeps only in-frame clonotypes and omits some of them. Among about 200,000 clones, roughly 64% were seen once, and the ten largest hold under 7%. This sample is part of a study of CD8+ T cells in alopecia areata. At the level of the study: Treatment of the treated patients consisted of oral tofacitinib, 5 to 10 mg twice daily. Study-wide results and caveats: Higher clonality and more expanded CD8+ clones appeared in lesional than normal scalp. A great number of expanded lesional clones endured in scalp and blood during tofacitinib.

Treatment described: oral pan-JAK inhibitor, 5-10 mg twice daily. Peripheral blood and lesional scalp punch biopsies were taken from alopecia areata patients. Trimming removed 4 bases from V and 2 bases from J; junction bases left unmatched: 5. Germline lookup yields CDR1 SGHRS and CDR2 YFSETQ. This CDR3 has 15 amino acids. The rearrangement uses TRBV5-1 and TRBJ2-2; 7 nucleotides agree with TRBD2. The material was CD4+ T cells sorted from blood, obtained at week 24, from a patient treated with tofacitinib. The clonotype comes from a human donor with alopecia areata. CDR3 residues: CASSAGTINTGELFF. In DNA form, the CDR3 reads TGCGCCAGCAGCGCCGGGACTATAAACACCGGGGAGCTGTTTTTT.